In its sample, the clone carrying this T cell receptor beta chain was seen once. Its specificity is unknown. This sample stems from a study of shared clonotypes between healthy human individuals. Study background: Plates per donor: three CD4 naive, three CD4 memory, two CD8 naive, one CD8 memory. Study-level points and caveats: Memory subsets generally showed smaller estimated richness than naive subsets did. Generation probability values for non-shared clonotypes were lower than those for clonotypes shared by all four donors.

The CDR3 is made up of 13 amino acids. Trimming shortened V by 0 bases and J by 13 bases, and 12 bases separated the two germline ends. Germline V CDR1 and CDR2: SNHLY, FYNNEI. Profiling relied on immunoSEQ multiplex PCR, and the TCRdb table lists in-frame clones only, not all of them. Of about 2 million clones listed, roughly 96% are singletons. There were no recent acute infections or vaccinations among the donors, who were healthy HIV-negative adults. The sequenced sample consisted of naive CD4+ T cells sorted from blood. The subset here: CD45RA+ positively selected. The TCR comes from a young man in good health. This chain uses TRBV2 with TRBJ1-4; no clear D. The CDR3 sequence is CASSEALKGRLFF. DNA of the CDR3: TGTGCCAGCAGTGAAGCGCTAAAAGGGAGACTGTTTTTT.